The 24 T cell receptor beta chains below come from one sample, sequenced in a study of shared clonotypes between healthy human individuals. Terminally differentiated effector memory CD45RA+ cells were excluded by CCR7 positive selection of CD45RO-negative cells. TCRdb keeps only in-frame clones here, not all; method: immunoSEQ multiplex PCR. The table shows around 2,000,000 clones, with approximately 94% occurring only once. Sequencing was done on a sample of naive CD8+ T cells sorted from blood. The receptors shown here come from a man aged 18 to 29 in good health.

A remark on this clone: The same CDR3 can be traced to other DNA sequences in this sample. The V call is TRBV27, the J call TRBJ1-1; 10 positions match TRBD1. The length of the CDR3 is 14 residues. Germline CDR1 and CDR2: MNHEY and SMNVEV (reference sequence). The V segment lost 5 bases and the J segment 4 bases; nucleotides outside the gene matches: 4. CDR3 amino acids: CASSPGQGITEAFF. The CDR3 DNA sequence: TGTGCCAGCAGTCCGGGACAGGGGATCACTGAAGCTTTCTTT.

The chain has TRBV27 and TRBJ2-7; possible D gene TRBD2, 7 bases. The CDR3 totals 16 residues. Trimming pared 0 bases from V and 2 bases from J, leaving 14 bases between. Looked up from germline, CDR1 is MNHEY and CDR2 is SMNVEV (reference sequence). Written as DNA, the CDR3 is TGTGCCAGCAGTTTATCGGGAGGGGGGGCCCCCTACGAGCAGTACTTC. Amino acid sequence: CASSLSGGGAPYEQYF.

The chain combines TRBV27 with TRBJ1-1; D is uncertain. The germline CDR1 and CDR2 sequences are MNHEY and SMNVEV (reference sequence). This CDR3 region has 13 residues. V dropped 5 bases and J dropped 4 bases, with 11 bases sitting between them. The CDR3 nucleotides read TGTGCCAGCAGTGAAACCCTGGGCACTGAAGCTTTCTTT. This codes for CASSETLGTEAFF.

Here the CDR3 reads CASSSFLAGAIEQYF. CDR3 bases: TGTGCCAGCAGTTCCTTTCTAGCGGGAGCAATCGAGCAGTACTTC. This rearrangement joins TRBV27 to TRBJ2-7, with 10 bases fitting TRBD2. Per the germline V gene, CDR1 is MNHEY and CDR2 is SMNVEV (reference sequence). The CDR3 has 15 residues. After removal of 4 bases from V and 6 bases from J, the junction contained 9 bases not matched to a gene.

The chain combines TRBV5-6 with TRBJ2-7; the D is unclear. CDR1 is SGHDT and CDR2 is YYEEEE in the germline V gene. The V and J ends lost 2 bases and 5 bases respectively, with 11 bases between them. This CDR3 is 13 amino acids long. This chain's CDR3 is CASSFLPVNEQYF. Here the CDR3 DNA reads TGTGCCAGCAGCTTCCTTCCGGTGAACGAGCAGTACTTC.

Concerning this clone itself: The sample has other DNA sequences that encode this CDR3 too. CDR3 bases: TGTGCCAGCAGCTGGACAGGCTCTAATGAAAAACTGTTTTTT. Residues: CASSWTGSNEKLFF. The rearrangement uses TRBV28 and TRBJ1-4; TRBD1 agrees at 7 bases. CDR3 size: 14 residues. The germline V gene has CDR1 MDHEN and CDR2 SYDVKM. The J segment lost 3 bases and the V segment lost 6 bases, leaving 4 bases of the junction unmatched.

The CDR3 sequence: CASSLPMGQGALNTEAFF. CDR3 nucleotide sequence: TGTGCCAGCAGCTTACCCATGGGACAGGGGGCCTTGAACACTGAAGCTTTCTTT. J is TRBJ1-1 and V is TRBV11-3, with TRBD1 matching over 12 bases. With V trimmed by 2 bases and J by 0 bases, 7 bases remained unmatched. The CDR3 has 18 amino acids. In germline, CDR1 is SGHNT, CDR2 YENEEA.

This clone came up once. The J gene is TRBJ2-5, the V gene TRBV30; D gene uncertain. V was pared by 2 bases and J by 2 bases, with 6 bases between. Germline values: CDR1 GTSNPN, CDR2 SVGIG (reference sequence). This CDR3 contains 12 residues. In DNA, the CDR3 is TGTGCCTGGAGTTTTGGGCAAGAGACCCAGTACTTC. It encodes CAWSFGQETQYF.

The V gene is TRBV27, the J gene TRBJ1-3, with D perhaps matching TRBD1 (5 bases). This CDR3 has 17 residues. The germline V and J ends were trimmed by 0 bases and 2 bases, with 14 bases remaining between them. Germline lookup yields CDR1 MNHEY and CDR2 SMNVEV (reference sequence). CDR3 coding DNA: TGTGCCAGCAGTTTATCGATGGCGGAGGGGCCTGGAAACACCATATATTTT. It translates to CASSLSMAEGPGNTIYF.

V is TRBV7-6 and J is TRBJ2-3; D unresolved. Trimming removed 5 bases from V and 2 bases from J, with 5 bases in between. CDR1 and CDR2 (germline): SGHVS, FNYEAQ. The CDR3 spans 12 residues. CDR3 loop: CASSLYTDTQYF. As DNA, the CDR3 is TGTGCCAGCAGCCTCTACACAGATACGCAGTATTTT.

The chain employs TRBV7-9 and TRBJ2-5; 13 nucleotides line up with TRBD2. This CDR3 contains 17 residues. Germline V gives CDR1 SEHNR, CDR2 FQNEAQ (reference sequence). V shed 1 base and J 5 bases; nucleotides not matched to a gene: 7. The CDR3 protein is CASSLVGLAGAGETQYF. In DNA, the CDR3 is TGTGCCAGCAGCTTAGTTGGACTAGCGGGGGCCGGGGAGACCCAGTACTTC.

The genes are TRBV7-9 and TRBJ2-5; D might be TRBD1 or TRBD2, each matching 5 bases. Germline V gene lookup returns CDR1 SEHNR and CDR2 FQNEAQ (reference sequence). V was trimmed by 5 bases and J by 0 bases, leaving 13 bases between them. CDR3 size: 15 residues. The CDR3 coding sequence is TGTGCCAGCAGCCTGGGACCAGACCACCAAGAGACCCAGTACTTC. It codes for CASSLGPDHQETQYF.

V usage is TRBV19 and J usage is TRBJ2-3; D remains unclear. Trimming removed 5 bases at V and 4 bases at J, with 7 bases between. Germline V gene sequence: CDR1 LNHDA, CDR2 SQIVND (reference sequence). The CDR3 sequence is 12 residues long. CDR3 protein: CASSDTSDTQYF. The CDR3 DNA reads as TGTGCCAGTAGTGACACGTCAGATACGCAGTATTTT.

J is TRBJ2-7 and V is TRBV14, with no clear D. Deletions cut 1 base from V and 4 bases from J, with 14 bases between. The V gene's germline CDR1 is SGHDN and CDR2 FVKESK. The CDR3 has 15 residues. Written as DNA, the CDR3 is TGTGCCAGCAGCCAAGCCTCTAATGTCGGTTACGAGCAGTACTTC. It is translated as CASSQASNVGYEQYF.

The rearrangement joins TRBV6-1 to TRBJ2-7, with D perhaps matching TRBD1 or TRBD2 (5 bases each). Germline V gives CDR1 MNHNS, CDR2 SASEGT. The CDR3 extends over 12 amino acids. The V gene lost 5 bases and the J gene lost 5 bases, with 10 bases spanning the gap. The DNA for the CDR3 is TGTGCCAGCAGTCCTGGGGGAAACGAGCAGTACTTC. Translated, it gives CASSPGGNEQYF.

This sequence joins TRBV30 and TRBJ2-7; 9 nucleotides align to TRBD1. V lost 2 bases and J lost 5; bases outside the gene matches: 4. CDR1 GTSNPN and CDR2 SVGIG come from the germline V gene (reference sequence). The CDR3 loop spans 13 amino acids. The DNA for the CDR3 is TGTGCCTGGAGTTGGGACAGGGAAGACGAGCAGTACTTC. Protein sequence: CAWSWDREDEQYF.

The V and J genes are TRBV5-4 and TRBJ2-7, with D possibly being TRBD2 (5 bases). Trimming took 0 bases from V and 3 from J, leaving 13 bases between them. Germline-derived CDR1 and CDR2 are SGHNT and YYREEE (reference sequence). The CDR3 sequence is 15 residues long. The CDR3 DNA follows: TGTGCCAGCAGCTTGGTTGAGGGTTTCGGCTACGAGCAGTACTTC. The encoded protein is CASSLVEGFGYEQYF.

This rearrangement joins TRBV2 to TRBJ2-7; D remains unclear. Germline V gene sequence: CDR1 SNHLY, CDR2 FYNNEI. This CDR3 region has 14 residues. Trimming pared 3 bases from V and 0 bases from J, leaving 9 bases between. CDR3 loop: CASSEYGISYEQYF. The DNA for the CDR3 is TGTGCCAGCAGTGAGTACGGAATCTCCTACGAGCAGTACTTC.

This clone was counted only a few times. Written as DNA, the CDR3 is TGTGCCAGCAGCTTGTCTTCTATTCAGTACTTC. Translating gives CASSLSSIQYF. J is TRBJ2-4 and V is TRBV7-9; no reliable D call. This CDR3 has 11 residues. Trimming left V 3 bases short and J 10 bases short, with 7 bases between. CDR1 is SEHNR, CDR2 FQNEAQ, per germline (reference sequence).

The chain employs TRBV7-9 and TRBJ2-7, with 10 bases identical to TRBD1. Germline CDR1 is SEHNR and CDR2 is FQNEAQ (reference sequence). The V segment lost 4 bases and the J segment 1 base; nucleotides outside the gene matches: 13. The CDR3 sequence is 18 residues long. CDR3 DNA sequence: TGTGCCAGCAGCTCTACCCGGGACAGGGGTGAGGCGTCCTACGAGCAGTACTTC. Translated: CASSSTRDRGEASYEQYF.

The genes are TRBV27 and TRBJ2-1; 9 bases map to TRBD2. Germline CDR1 reads MNHEY; CDR2 reads SMNVEV (reference sequence). CDR3 length: 17 residues. Trimming cost V 2 bases and J 8 bases; bases outside gene matches: 13. The CDR3 loop is CASSLVSGGPSVDEQFF. The DNA of the CDR3 is TGTGCCAGCAGTTTAGTTAGCGGGGGCCCTTCGGTAGATGAGCAGTTCTTC.

V is TRBV7-6 and J is TRBJ2-1; perhaps TRBD1 as D (5 bases). The germline gives CDR1 SGHVS, CDR2 FNYEAQ. V was clipped by 3 bases and J by 4 bases, with 10 bases between them. This CDR3 is 14 amino acids long. The CDR3 region has the DNA TGTGCCAGCAGCTTGAAGACAGTGTACAATGAGCAGTTCTTC. Residues: CASSLKTVYNEQFF.

The J gene is TRBJ2-3, the V gene TRBV6-5; D gene uncertain. Trimming removed 6 bases at V and 2 bases at J, with 9 bases between. Germline CDR1 and CDR2: MNHEY and SVGAGI. This CDR3 has 13 residues. CDR3 protein: CASSLSPTDTQYF. CDR3 DNA: TGTGCCAGCAGCCTTAGTCCCACAGATACGCAGTATTTT.

The V and J genes are TRBV6-5 and TRBJ1-5; 7 bases line up with TRBD1. Germline V gives CDR1 MNHEY, CDR2 SVGAGI. Germline trimming cut 6 bases from V and 2 bases from J; bases unmatched to any gene: 7. This CDR3 contains 15 residues. CDR3 sequence: CASRLTGVGNQPQHF. The CDR3 bases are TGTGCCAGCAGACTTACAGGGGTGGGCAATCAGCCCCAGCATTTT.